This T cell receptor (beta chain) was sequenced in a study of T cell repertoires in cytomegalovirus infection. TCRdb recomputed calls from the reads with MiXCR, one row per CDR3 protein. The table records 450,000 to 650,000 distinct CDR3 sequences, less than 30% of them present only once. Germline V gene sequence: CDR1 MGHRA, CDR2 YSYEKL. V lost 3 bases and J 8 bases, leaving 23 bases between the germline ends. The CDR3 sequence is 17 residues long. This chain uses TRBV4-1 with TRBJ2-4, with D perhaps assigned TRBD1 or TRBD2 (5 bases each). This clonotype originated in a human donor in good health (CMV status not recorded). Some clones in this sample may be carry-over from other donors' samples. Source material: PBMCs. The CDR3 nucleotides read TGCGCCAGCAGCCAGGGACCGACTCCTTTAGCCAGTGACATTCAGTACTTC. It codes for CASSQGPTPLASDIQYF.